This T cell receptor (beta chain) originates from a study of glioma-infiltrating T cells after dendritic cell vaccination. At the level of the study: Autologous tumor lysate-pulsed dendritic cell vaccination was given between the early 2000s and the early 2010s.

The CDR3 extends over 17 amino acids. Germline V gene lookup returns CDR1 MGHRA and CDR2 YSYEKL. The V segment lost 1 base and the J segment 7 bases; nucleotides outside the gene matches: 10. Study outcomes and limitations: Estimated pretreatment TIL content predicted outcome after dendritic cell vaccination.

The protocol was immunoSEQ multiplex PCR, while the TCRdb copy is restricted to in-frame clones and leaves out a portion. The sample contains more than 85,000 clones, nearly 90% of which appear only once. Time point described: after dendritic cell vaccination, including at tumor progression/relapse. PBMC sampling occurred before vaccination, two weeks after the third dose, and at progression. Turning to this clone: What it recognizes is unknown.

The receptor was isolated from a human donor with glioblastoma. The V gene is TRBV4-1, the J gene TRBJ2-3; 11 nucleotides match TRBD2. The starting material was blood, obtained after dendritic cell vaccination. CDR3 loop: CASSQGGSGGARNTQYF. CDR3 in DNA: TGCGCCAGCAGCCAAGGTGGTAGCGGGGGGGCCCGAAATACGCAGTATTTT.